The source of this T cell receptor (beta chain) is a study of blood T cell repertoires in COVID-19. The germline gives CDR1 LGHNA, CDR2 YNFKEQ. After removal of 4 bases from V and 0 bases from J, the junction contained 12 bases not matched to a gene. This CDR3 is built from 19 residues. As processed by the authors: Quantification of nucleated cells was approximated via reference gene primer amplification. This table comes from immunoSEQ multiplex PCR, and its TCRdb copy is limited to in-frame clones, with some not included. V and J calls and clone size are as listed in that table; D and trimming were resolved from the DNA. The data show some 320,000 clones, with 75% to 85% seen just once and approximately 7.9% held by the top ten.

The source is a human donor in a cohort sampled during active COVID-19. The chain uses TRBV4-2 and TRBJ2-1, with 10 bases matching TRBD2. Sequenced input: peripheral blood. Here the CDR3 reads CASSPFGSGGASSYNEQFF. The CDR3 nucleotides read TGTGCCAGCAGCCCCTTTGGGAGCGGGGGGGCCTCCTCCTACAATGAGCAGTTCTTC.